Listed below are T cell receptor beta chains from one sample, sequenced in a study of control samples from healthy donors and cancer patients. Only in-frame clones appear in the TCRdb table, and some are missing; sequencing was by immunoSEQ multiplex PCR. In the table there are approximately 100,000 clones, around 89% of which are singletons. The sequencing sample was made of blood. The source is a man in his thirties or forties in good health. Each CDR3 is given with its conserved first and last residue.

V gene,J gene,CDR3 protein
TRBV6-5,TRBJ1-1,CASRTGWEAFF
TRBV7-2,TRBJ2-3,CASSSHPGQRTDTQYF
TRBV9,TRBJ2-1,CASSVEPSGGYNEQFF
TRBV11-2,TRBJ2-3,CASSFSGYEGDTQYF
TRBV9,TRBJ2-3,CASSVGQGGTDTQYF
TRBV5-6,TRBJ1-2,CASSPDPGQGALGYTF
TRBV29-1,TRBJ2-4,CSVETGAKNIQYF
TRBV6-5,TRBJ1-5,CASSYTNTGNQPQHF
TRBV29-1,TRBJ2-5,CSVPRGVQETQYF
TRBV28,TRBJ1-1,CASSPPSTGRFGEAFF
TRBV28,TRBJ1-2,CASSLSSSGHTF
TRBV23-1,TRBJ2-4,CASSPGDRDFVKNIQYF
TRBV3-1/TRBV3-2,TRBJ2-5,CASSKGLAGGQQETQYF
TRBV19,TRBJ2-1,CASSIGNRNEQFF
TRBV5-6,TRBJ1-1,CASRGQLYTEAFF
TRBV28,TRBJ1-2,CASSSGSGNYGYTF
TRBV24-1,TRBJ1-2,CATSDPGQGAAYGYTF
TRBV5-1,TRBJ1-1,CASSLEGPRNTEAFF
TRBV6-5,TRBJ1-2,CASSPDSAHGYTF
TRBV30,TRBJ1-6,CAWTGDSYNSPLHF
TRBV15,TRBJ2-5,CATSPGLANQETQYF
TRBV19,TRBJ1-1,CASTLGGAVNTEAFF
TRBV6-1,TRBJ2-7,CASSEVLASEGPYEQYF
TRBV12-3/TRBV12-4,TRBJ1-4,CASSLLNSKLFF
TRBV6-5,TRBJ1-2,CAVKTGGPSYGYTF
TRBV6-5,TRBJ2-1,CAGSGLPRGEQFF
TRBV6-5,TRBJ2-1,CASRLWGADNEQFF
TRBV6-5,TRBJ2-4,CASSYEGGGIQYF
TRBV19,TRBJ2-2,CASSPPGVAGGWAGELFF
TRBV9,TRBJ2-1,CASSATGGYNEQFF
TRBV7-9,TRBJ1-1,CASSLGGRTEAFF
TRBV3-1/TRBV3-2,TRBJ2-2,CASSPLGLAGIGELFF
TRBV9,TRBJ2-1,CASSVETGAGFSYNEQFF
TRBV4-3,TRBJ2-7,CASSQDVRYEQYF
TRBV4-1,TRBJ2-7,CASSQEGVTYEQYF
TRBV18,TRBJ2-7,CASSKGLAGDEQYF
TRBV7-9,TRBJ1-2,CASSLFRTDGDYGYTF
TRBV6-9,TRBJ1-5,CASSSPGTQLGNQPQHF
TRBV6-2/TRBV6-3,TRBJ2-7,CASSESGTGFHEQYF
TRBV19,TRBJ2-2,CASSRRDTGELFF
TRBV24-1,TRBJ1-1,CATSYGNTEAFF
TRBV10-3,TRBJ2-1,CAISEGLAGFNEQFF
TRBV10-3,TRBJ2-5,CAISEPGLQETQYF
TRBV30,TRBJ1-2,CAWSVQGSYGYTF
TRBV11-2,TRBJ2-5,CASSLGSFTLEETQYF
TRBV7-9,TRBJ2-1,CASSPRMEGVSYNEQFF
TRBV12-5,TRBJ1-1,CASGLVLPGLDTEAFF
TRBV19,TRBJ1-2,CASSIAGVNYGYTF
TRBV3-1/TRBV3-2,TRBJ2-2,CASSQVERPFTGELFF
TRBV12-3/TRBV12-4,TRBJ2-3,CASSWTVADTQYF
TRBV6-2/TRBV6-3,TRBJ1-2,CASSYGGPYYGYTF
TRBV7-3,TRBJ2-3,CASSSLTGADTQYF
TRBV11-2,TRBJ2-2,CASSLIPANELFF
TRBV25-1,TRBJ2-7,CASIGRGVYEQYF
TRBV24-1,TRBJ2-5,CATSDAGGYQETQYF
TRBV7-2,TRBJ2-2,CASSFTGTVYQPGELFF
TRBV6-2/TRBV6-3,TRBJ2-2,CASSYRDKDTGELFF
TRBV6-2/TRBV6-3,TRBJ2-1,CASSYKARSYNEQFF
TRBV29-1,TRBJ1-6,CSVAQGTSNSPLHF
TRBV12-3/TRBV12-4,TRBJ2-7,CASSKVANEQYF